A single sample gave rise to the 22 T cell receptor beta chains below, sequenced in a study of T cell repertoires in cytomegalovirus infection. Each CDR3 protein is one row after TCRdb ran MiXCR on the reads. The table lists more than 500,000 distinct CDR3 sequences, 16% of them singletons. Sequencing was carried out using CD8+ T cells from PBMCs. These receptor sequences come from a human donor in good health (CMV status not recorded). Some clones in this sample may be carry-over from other donors' samples.

This clonotype appeared a few times. The rearrangement links TRBV10-3 to TRBJ1-2, with no clear D. The V and J ends lost 0 bases and 7 bases respectively, with 6 bases between them. The germline CDR1 and CDR2 sequences are ENHRY and SYGVKD. This CDR3 has 12 amino acids. The CDR3 DNA is TGTGCCATCAGTGAGTCGCAGGTTGGCTACACCTTC. It translates to CAISESQVGYTF.

The CDR3: CASSFDPRETQYF. In DNA, the CDR3 is TGTGCCAGCAGCTTCGACCCCCGAGAGACCCAGTACTTC. The rearrangement uses TRBV7-9 and TRBJ2-5; D not resolved. Germline V gene lookup returns CDR1 SEHNR and CDR2 FQNEAQ (reference sequence). V lost 3 bases to trimming and J lost 4 bases, with 9 bases between them. This CDR3 has 13 amino acids.

The rearrangement uses TRBV24-1 and TRBJ2-2; D may be TRBD1 (6 bases). The CDR3 sequence is 15 residues long. The V gene's germline CDR1 is KGHDR and CDR2 SFDVKD. The ends were cut back, 4 bases at V and 1 base at J, with 9 bases in the middle. The chain's CDR3 is CATSDEGQNTGELFF. The CDR3 region has the DNA TGTGCCACCAGTGACGAGGGACAGAACACCGGGGAGCTGTTTTTT.

This clonotype has just a few counts. The chain carries TRBV13 and TRBJ2-4, with 7 bases that match TRBD2. V was pared by 5 bases and J by 0 bases, with 7 bases of the junction left unmatched. CDR3 size: 16 residues. Per the germline V gene, CDR1 is PRHDT and CDR2 is FYEKMQ (reference sequence). CDR3 sequence reads: CASSPRAGVAKNIQYF. As DNA, the CDR3 is TGTGCCAGCAGCCCCCGGGCGGGGGTAGCCAAAAACATTCAGTACTTC.

The rearrangement joins TRBV9 to TRBJ2-1, with a possible D match to TRBD2 (6 bases). In germline, CDR1 is SGDLS, CDR2 YYNGEE. The CDR3 is 17 amino acids. Trimming stripped 0 bases from V and 2 bases from J, with 15 bases between. This chain's CDR3 is CASSVAPGGLTYNEQFF. The CDR3 bases are TGTGCCAGCAGCGTAGCCCCCGGAGGGCTTACCTACAATGAGCAGTTCTTC.

The J gene is TRBJ2-1, the V gene TRBV6-6, with 11 nucleotides matching TRBD2. Per germline, CDR1 MNHNY and CDR2 SVGAGI (reference sequence). The CDR3 runs to 17 residues. V lost 8 bases to trimming and J lost 5 bases; unmatched junction nucleotides: 14. CDR3 DNA: TGTGCCAGCTATTGGGAGGCTAGCGGGGGGTCTCACAATGAGCAGTTCTTC. Amino acids: CASYWEASGGSHNEQFF.

A single count supports this clonotype. The V and J genes are TRBV28 and TRBJ1-3, with TRBD1 matching 7 bases. Germline CDR1 reads MDHEN; CDR2 reads SYDVKM. The CDR3 is 19 residues long. V lost 1 base and J lost 0; bases outside the gene matches: 12. CDR3 DNA: TGTGCCAGCAGTTTATTCCCCCCCCCGAACAGGGGCTCTGGAAACACCATATATTTT. This translates into CASSLFPPPNRGSGNTIYF. The full variable domain, in which reference TRBV28 and TRBJ1-3 provide the parts outside the CDR3, is DVKVTQSSRYLVKRTGEKVFLECVQDMDHENMFWYRQDPGLGLRLIYFSYDVKMKEKGDIPEGYSVSREKKERFSLILESASTNQTSMYLCASSLFPPPNRGSGNTIYFGEGSWLTVV.

This clonotype appeared many times. The chain uses TRBV6-5 and TRBJ2-1; 10 nucleotides agree with TRBD2. CDR3 length: 14 amino acids. From germline, CDR1 is MNHEY and CDR2 SVGAGI. V was clipped by 7 bases and J by 6 bases; unmatched bases: 6. The CDR3 sequence: CASNQRGGLNEQFF. The CDR3 bases are TGTGCCAGCAACCAGCGGGGGGGCCTCAATGAGCAGTTCTTC.

This clonotype was counted at least ten times. This sequence joins TRBV19 and TRBJ1-5; D possibly corresponds to TRBD1 (6 bases). V was shortened by 2 bases and J by 9 bases, with 20 bases between the two germline ends. Germline-derived CDR1 and CDR2 are LNHDA and SQIVND (reference sequence). The CDR3 consists of 16 residues. Here the CDR3 reads CASSILGGEGKRPQHF. The DNA for the CDR3 is TGTGCCAGTAGTATACTAGGGGGAGAAGGGAAACGGCCCCAGCATTTT.

This clonotype was picked up a small number of times. The chain combines TRBV6-1 with TRBJ1-1; 9 bases map to TRBD1. With 6 bases clipped from V and 3 bases from J, the junction kept 5 bases outside the gene matches. The CDR3 runs to 14 residues. The V gene's germline CDR1 is MNHNS and CDR2 SASEGT. This CDR3 reads CASSETGGHTEAFF. The CDR3 nucleotides are TGTGCCAGCAGCGAAACAGGGGGCCACACTGAAGCTTTCTTT.

About this clonotype: This may arise from a read error, as a much more abundant clone is one base away. The conserved closing phenylalanine or tryptophan is absent in this CDR3, likely reflecting a read error. The rearrangement uses TRBV7-4 and TRBJ2-5, with 7 nucleotides matching TRBD1. J lost 5 bases, V lost 7 bases, and 7 bases had no gene match. This CDR3 region has 13 residues. The germline V gene has CDR1 SGHVT and CDR2 SQSDAQ. CDR3 DNA sequence: TGTGCCAGCATCCCAGGGGGTTCGGAGACCCAGTACTTA. Protein product: CASIPGGSETQYL.

The chain uses TRBV28 and TRBJ2-1; TRBD2 might be the D (5 bases). The CDR3 is 17 amino acids. Germline V gives CDR1 MDHEN, CDR2 SYDVKM. V was pared by 1 base and J by 0 bases, with 13 bases between. This chain's CDR3 is CASSLSPSRYSYNEQFF. CDR3 coding DNA: TGTGCCAGCAGTTTATCCCCTAGCAGATACTCCTACAATGAGCAGTTCTTC.

This clonotype has more than one count but fewer than ten. V gene TRBV15 combines with J gene TRBJ1-5, with D maybe TRBD1 (5 bases). CDR1 LNHNV and CDR2 YYDKDF come from the germline V gene (reference sequence). Trimming shortened V by 5 bases and J by 9 bases, and 14 bases separated the two germline ends. This CDR3 comprises 13 residues. This CDR3 reads CATSLKVTGPQHF. The CDR3, as DNA: TGTGCCACCAGCCTGAAGGTCACAGGGCCCCAGCATTTT.

The table lists this clonotype with many counts. The rearrangement uses TRBV7-6 and TRBJ2-1; 7 bases map to TRBD2. The V gene's germline CDR1 is SGHVS and CDR2 FNYEAQ. V shed 3 bases, J shed 7 bases, and the junction held 3 bases outside the gene matches. The CDR3 spans 13 residues. For the CDR3, the DNA is TGTGCCAGCAGCTTCGGGGGGTTGAATGAGCAGTTCTTC. Residues: CASSFGGLNEQFF.

This clonotype was observed many times. The chain carries TRBV12-3 or TRBV12-4 and TRBJ2-5, with 7 bases that match TRBD1. V shed 8 bases and J 2 bases; nucleotides not matched to a gene: 8. This CDR3 contains 14 residues. CDR3 amino acids: CASGSGTVQETQYF. The CDR3 DNA reads as TGTGCCAGCGGAAGTGGGACAGTTCAAGAGACCCAGTACTTC.

This clonotype came up many times. This chain links TRBV6-5 with TRBJ2-3, with D perhaps given as TRBD1 or TRBD2 (5 bases each). V was trimmed by 0 bases and J by 2 bases, leaving 12 bases between them. CDR3 length: 16 residues. From germline, CDR1 is MNHEY and CDR2 SVGAGI. The CDR3 nucleotides read TGTGCCAGCAGTTACTCGTGGGGGACCAACACAGATACGCAGTATTTT. Translating gives CASSYSWGTNTDTQYF.

With regard to this clonotype: This clone may be a read error of a much larger clone one base away. The conserved phenylalanine or tryptophan normally closing the CDR3 is absent here, so this likely arose from a read error. The genes are TRBV7-3 and TRBJ1-6; TRBD1 aligns across 9 bases. This CDR3 region has 18 residues. The germline gives CDR1 SGHTA, CDR2 FQGTGA. Trimming took 4 bases from V and 0 from J; bases not matched to a gene: 7. CDR3 in DNA: TGTGCCAGCAGCTACACCCGGGACAGGGACTCCTATAATTCACCCCTCCACTTA. This codes for CASSYTRDRDSYNSPLHL.

This clonotype was recorded a few times. The rearrangement uses TRBV6-5 and TRBJ2-7; maybe TRBD1 (6 bases). Germline V gene data show CDR1 as MNHEY and CDR2 as SVGAGI. The CDR3 extends over 14 amino acids. The V gene lost 5 bases and the J gene lost 2 bases, with 13 bases spanning the gap. This CDR3 is CASSKAGDTYEQYF. CDR3 DNA: TGTGCCAGCAGTAAGGCAGGGGATACCTACGAGCAGTACTTC.

Only a few counts were recorded for this clonotype. This rearrangement joins TRBV28 to TRBJ1-1; D is undetermined. The CDR3 spans 13 residues. The V end lost 5 bases, the J end lost 3 bases, and 10 bases lay between the germline ends. Germline CDR1 MDHEN, CDR2 SYDVKM. This CDR3 reads CASSKDPDTEAFF. CDR3 coding DNA: TGTGCCAGCAGTAAGGACCCTGACACTGAAGCTTTCTTT.

The chain has TRBV6-5 and TRBJ2-3; 7 bases match TRBD2. The germline gives CDR1 MNHEY, CDR2 SVGAGI. The V segment lost 5 bases and the J segment 1 base; nucleotides outside the gene matches: 6. There are 15 residues in the CDR3. Written as DNA, the CDR3 is TGTGCCAGCAGTCCCAGCGGGGTCGGCACAGATACGCAGTATTTT. This codes for CASSPSGVGTDTQYF.

Regarding this clonotype: Because it lacks the conserved phenylalanine or tryptophan at the end, this CDR3 is likely a read error. DNA of the CDR3: TGTGCCAGCAGTAGACACAGCTCCTATAATTCACCCCTCCACCTT. Translated, it gives CASSRHSSYNSPLHL. This rearrangement joins TRBV2 to TRBJ1-6; the D is unclear. Germline V gene data show CDR1 as SNHLY and CDR2 as FYNNEI. This CDR3 is 15 amino acids long. The germline V and J ends were trimmed by 5 bases and 0 bases, with 8 bases remaining between them.

This clonotype has a count of ten or more. The rearrangement uses TRBV4-2 and TRBJ2-7, with a possible D match to TRBD1 (5 bases). Germline V gene sequence: CDR1 LGHNA, CDR2 YNFKEQ. The CDR3 totals 16 residues. Between the trimmed V and J ends, which lost 0 bases and 3 bases, there was a span of 15 bases. CDR3 sequence: CASSQDLQQGYYEQYF. The CDR3 bases are TGTGCCAGCAGCCAAGATTTGCAGCAGGGATACTACGAGCAGTACTTC.